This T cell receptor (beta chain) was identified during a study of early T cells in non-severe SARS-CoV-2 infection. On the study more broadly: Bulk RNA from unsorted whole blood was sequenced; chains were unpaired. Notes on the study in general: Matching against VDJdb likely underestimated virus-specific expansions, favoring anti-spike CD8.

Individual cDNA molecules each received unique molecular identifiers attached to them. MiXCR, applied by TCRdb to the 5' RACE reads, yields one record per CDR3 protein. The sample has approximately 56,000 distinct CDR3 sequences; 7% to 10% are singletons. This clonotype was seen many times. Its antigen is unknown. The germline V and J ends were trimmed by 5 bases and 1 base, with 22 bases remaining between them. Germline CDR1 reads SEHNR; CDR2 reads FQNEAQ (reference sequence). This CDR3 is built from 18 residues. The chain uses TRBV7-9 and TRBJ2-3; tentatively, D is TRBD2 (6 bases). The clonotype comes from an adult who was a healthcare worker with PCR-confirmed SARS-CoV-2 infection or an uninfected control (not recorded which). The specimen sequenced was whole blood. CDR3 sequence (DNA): TGTGCCAGCAGCGACGACCTGGAGGGCCCTGACGGCACAGATACGCAGTATTTT. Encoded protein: CASSDDLEGPDGTDTQYF.